This T cell receptor (beta chain) was recovered during a study of CD8 T cells in Susac syndrome. The study, taken as a whole, reports: The number of individuals included in the study's TCR sequencing and HLA analysis was acknowledged as relatively small.

RNA, at about 0.45 to 1 ug, was reverse transcribed with random hexamers. A multiplex approach, immunoSEQ multiplex PCR, amplified TCR beta CDR3 across 54 Vbeta and 13 Jbeta. TCRdb reprocessed the immunoSEQ multiplex PCR reads with MiXCR, giving one entry per CDR3 protein. Of about 130,000 distinct CDR3 sequences detected, over 90% appear once; the ten largest clones hold more than 0.095%. Concerning this clonotype itself: Its antigen is not identified.

The CDR3 runs 15 residues. Germline CDR1 SGHTA, CDR2 FQGNSA. Trimming removed 1 base at V and 7 bases at J, with 14 bases between. Sequencing used CD4+ T cells from PBMCs. This TCR was recovered from a human donor in good health. The V and J genes are TRBV7-2 and TRBJ2-1; D is possibly TRBD2 (6 bases). The CDR3 DNA reads TGTGCCAGCAGCTTAGATATGCGCGGGAAGAATGAGCAGTTCTTC. Translating it yields CASSLDMRGKNEQFF.